The 15 T cell receptor beta chains presented below share a single source sample, sequenced in a study of Graves' ophthalmopathy and Graves' hyperthyroidism. Amplification of TCR beta CDR3 regions used RNA transcripts. First-round RT-PCR relied on HTBI primers, and a second-round multiplex PCR came next. Each CDR3 protein is one row after TCRdb ran MiXCR on the multiplex PCR reads. The table lists around 660,000 distinct CDR3 sequences, more than 40% of them singletons. Sequencing was performed on peripheral blood. The receptor source for this set is an adult man with Graves' ophthalmopathy.

The rearrangement joins TRBV29-1 to TRBJ1-4; 8 nucleotides line up with TRBD1. This CDR3 has 14 residues. Per the germline V gene, CDR1 is SQVTM and CDR2 is ANQGSEA. V dropped 3 bases and J dropped 8; count of bases not matched to a gene: 8. For the CDR3, the DNA is TGCAGCGTTGAGGACGACAGGGGTGGAGAAAAACTGTTTTTT. Translation: CSVEDDRGGEKLFF. Full variable domain (rest looked up from reference TRBV29-1 and TRBJ1-4): SAVISQKPSRDICQRGTSLTIQCQVDSQVTMMFWYRQQPGQSLTLIATANQGSEATYESGFVIDKFPISRPNLTFSTLTVSNMSPEDSSIYLCSVEDDRGGEKLFFGSGTQLSVL.

A word on this clonotype: A much larger clone differs from this one at a single base, so this may be a read error. The chain couples TRBV20-1 to TRBJ1-1, with D hard to call. This CDR3 spans 11 amino acids. Per germline, CDR1 DFQATT and CDR2 SNEGSKA (reference sequence). The V end lost 4 bases, the J end lost 11 bases, and 14 bases lay between the germline ends. For the CDR3, the DNA is TGCAGTGCTACCCGGGCACCCGGGGCTTTCTTT. Translated: CSATRAPGAFF.

The rearrangement links TRBV7-9 to TRBJ1-3, with D possibly being TRBD1 (6 bases). There are 18 residues in the CDR3. Germline values: CDR1 SEHNR, CDR2 FQNEAQ (reference sequence). V was pared by 1 base and J by 0 bases, with 16 bases between. The CDR3 DNA sequence: TGTGCCAGCAGCTTAGGTGCGGGGGGGCCGGGCTCTGGAAACACCATATATTTT. As protein: CASSLGAGGPGSGNTIYF.

This chain uses TRBV12-3 or TRBV12-4 with TRBJ1-2, with TRBD1 matching 11 bases. After removal of 7 bases from V and 8 bases from J, the junction contained 3 bases not matched to a gene. The CDR3 is 12 amino acids. The chain's CDR3 is CASTDRGRGYTF. The CDR3 DNA reads TGTGCCAGCACGGACAGGGGGCGAGGCTACACCTTC.

The chain has TRBV19 and TRBJ1-1; D is uncertain. The CDR3 spans 13 residues. The germline gives CDR1 LNHDA, CDR2 SQIVND (reference sequence). V lost 7 bases, J lost 1 base, and 10 bases lay in between. CDR3 residues: CASNPSGNTEAFF. CDR3 nucleotide sequence: TGTGCCAGTAACCCGTCGGGGAACACTGAAGCTTTCTTT.

The rearrangement uses TRBV29-1 and TRBJ2-7; TRBD2 might be the D (5 bases). This CDR3 has 12 amino acids. Germline V gene sequence: CDR1 SQVTM, CDR2 ANQGSEA. The V gene lost 8 bases and the J gene lost 5 bases, with 16 bases spanning the gap. For the CDR3, the DNA is TGCAGCTTAGTGGCGGGCATGGACGAGCAGTACTTC. Translated, it gives CSLVAGMDEQYF.

This rearrangement joins TRBV29-1 to TRBJ1-1; no definite D call. This CDR3 spans 12 amino acids. The germline gives CDR1 SQVTM, CDR2 ANQGSEA. Trimming removed 6 bases from V and 5 bases from J, with 13 bases in between. The CDR3 reads CSVPSFETEAFF. CDR3 DNA: TGCAGCGTGCCCTCGTTTGAGACTGAAGCTTTCTTT.

The table lists this clonotype with many counts. The CDR3 loop reads CASSGGGGVRAFF. In DNA form, the CDR3 reads TGTGCCAGCAGTGGAGGAGGGGGGGTCCGAGCTTTCTTT. The chain carries TRBV12-3 or TRBV12-4 and TRBJ1-1, with D tentatively TRBD1 (6 bases). V was cut by 5 bases and J by 10 bases, with 17 bases left in between. The length of the CDR3 is 13 residues.

There are a few counts of this clonotype. The chain employs TRBV20-1 and TRBJ2-7; 12 nucleotides agree with TRBD2. Germline CDR1 reads DFQATT; CDR2 reads SNEGSKA (reference sequence). Trimming cost V 6 bases and J 3 bases; bases outside gene matches: 3. This CDR3 has 13 residues. The CDR3 spells CSARTSGVYEQYF. In DNA form, the CDR3 reads TGCAGTGCACGGACTAGCGGGGTCTACGAGCAGTACTTC.

This clonotype was recorded many times. This sequence joins TRBV19 and TRBJ1-5, with D unresolved. The ends were cut back, 5 bases at V and 0 bases at J, with 14 bases in the middle. Germline V gene sequence: CDR1 LNHDA, CDR2 SQIVND (reference sequence). This CDR3 region has 16 residues. CDR3 DNA sequence: TGTGCCAGTAGTGGACGCGGATTGATTAGCAATCAGCCCCAGCATTTT. This translates into CASSGRGLISNQPQHF.

This clonotype appeared many times. The chain joins TRBV15 to TRBJ1-1; D is undetermined. The CDR3 runs to 14 residues. V lost 5 bases to trimming and J lost 1 base, with 11 bases between them. Germline CDR1 reads LNHNV; CDR2 reads YYDKDF (reference sequence). The CDR3 sequence is CATSSPRWNTEAFF. Written as DNA, the CDR3 is TGTGCCACCAGCTCACCCAGGTGGAACACTGAAGCTTTCTTT.

The rearrangement links TRBV5-8 to TRBJ2-7, with D unclear. The CDR3 loop spans 13 amino acids. The germline gives CDR1 SGHTS, CDR2 YDEGEE. The V end was cut by 0 bases, the J end by 7 bases, with 11 bases between. The DNA of the CDR3 is TGTGCCAGCAGCTTGGGTTATCCCGTGGAGCAGTACTTC. It encodes CASSLGYPVEQYF.

This clonotype appeared a single time. The genes are TRBV12-3 or TRBV12-4 and TRBJ1-5; D is uncertain. The CDR3 totals 13 residues. Trimming shortened V by 4 bases and J by 11 bases, and 15 bases separated the two germline ends. The CDR3 sequence: CASSSTDAETQHF. CDR3 nucleotides: TGTGCCAGCAGTTCCACGGACGCGGAGACCCAGCATTTT.

This clonotype was found many times. The rearrangement uses TRBV19 and TRBJ1-1; the match to TRBD1 covers 8 bases. The CDR3 loop spans 11 amino acids. Looked up from germline, CDR1 is LNHDA and CDR2 is SQIVND (reference sequence). V was pared by 7 bases and J by 8 bases, with 3 bases of the junction left unmatched. This CDR3 is CASMDRVEAFF. The CDR3 DNA reads TGTGCCAGTATGGACAGGGTGGAAGCTTTCTTT.

This clonotype was seen only a few times. This chain connects TRBV3-1 to TRBJ1-1; D is undetermined. This CDR3 comprises 11 residues. Trimming shortened V by 1 base and J by 8 bases, and 5 bases separated the two germline ends. The germline V gene has CDR1 LGHDT and CDR2 YNNKEL (reference sequence). The CDR3 reads CASSQAREAFF. The CDR3 region has the DNA TGTGCCAGCAGCCAAGCGAGAGAAGCTTTCTTT.